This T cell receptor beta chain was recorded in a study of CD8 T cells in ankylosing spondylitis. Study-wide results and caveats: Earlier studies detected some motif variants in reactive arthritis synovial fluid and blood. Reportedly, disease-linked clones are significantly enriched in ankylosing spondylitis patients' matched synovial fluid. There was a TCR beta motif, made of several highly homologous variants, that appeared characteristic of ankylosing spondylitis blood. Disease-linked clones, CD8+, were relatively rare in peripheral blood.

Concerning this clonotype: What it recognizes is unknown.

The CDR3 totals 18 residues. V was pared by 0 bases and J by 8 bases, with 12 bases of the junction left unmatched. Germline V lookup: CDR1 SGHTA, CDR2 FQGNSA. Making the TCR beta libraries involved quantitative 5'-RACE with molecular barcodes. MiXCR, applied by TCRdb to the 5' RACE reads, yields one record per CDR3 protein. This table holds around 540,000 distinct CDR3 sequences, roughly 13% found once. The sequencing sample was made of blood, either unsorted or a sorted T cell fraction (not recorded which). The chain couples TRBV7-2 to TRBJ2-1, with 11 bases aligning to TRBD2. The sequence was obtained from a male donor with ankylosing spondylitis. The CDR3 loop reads CASSLAVLAGGQWDEQFF. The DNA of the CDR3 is TGTGCCAGCAGCTTAGCAGTCCTAGCGGGAGGTCAATGGGATGAGCAGTTCTTC.